What follows describes a single T cell receptor beta chain. Sequencing used immunoSEQ multiplex PCR; TCRdb keeps in-frame clones, though not all of them. The sample shows about 380,000 clones, roughly 91% of them seen only once. This entry is derived from a study of blood T cell repertoires in COVID-19. Sample: PBMCs or T cells enriched from blood (not recorded which). The sequence derives from a woman aged 18-35 years who had recovered from COVID-19.

This CDR3 reads CASSLSGTISSYNEQFF. CDR3 coding DNA: TGTGCCAGCAGCTTATCCGGGACTATCAGCTCCTACAATGAGCAGTTCTTC. The J gene is TRBJ2-1, the V gene TRBV7-6; 7 nucleotides line up with TRBD2. From germline, CDR1 is SGHVS and CDR2 FNYEAQ. V lost 2 bases to trimming and J lost 0 bases; unmatched junction nucleotides: 7. This CDR3 contains 17 residues.